These T cell receptor beta chains were read from a single sample in a study of blood T cells in healthy people across ages. TCRdb ran MiXCR on the 5' RACE reads and lists one entry per CDR3 protein. This repertoire shows about 1.1 million distinct CDR3 sequences, 30% to 40% found once; its top ten account for 13%. The sample consisted of blood. All receptors come from a man aged 18 to 35 in good health. Each CDR3 is given with its conserved first and last residue. The D gene is left open where the match is weak. Not all rows give a size; the values are once, few, many and, for expanded clones, a class.

v_gene	j_gene	abundance	d_gene	CDR3aa	CDR3nt
TRBV27	TRBJ1-6	few	-	CASAQGSDSPLHF	TGTGCCAGCGCGCAGGGATCAGATTCACCCCTCCACTTT
TRBV20-1	TRBJ1-2	many	-	CSVPAGDGYTF	TGCAGTGTTCCGGCAGGGGATGGCTACACCTTC
TRBV5-1	TRBJ2-7	-	TRBD2	CASSRQTSGYNEQYF	TGCGCCAGCAGCAGGCAGACTAGCGGCTACAATGAGCAGTACTTC
TRBV12-3/TRBV12-4	TRBJ2-4	-	-	CASSLRTPYGQYF	TGTGCCAGCAGTTTAAGGACCCCCTACGGGCAGTACTTC
TRBV4-2	TRBJ2-4	-	TRBD2	CASSQEQRGRDIQYF	TGTGCCAGCAGCCAAGAACAGCGGGGGAGGGACATTCAGTACTTC
TRBV6-2/TRBV6-3	TRBJ2-1	few	-	CASSYSSSTSEQFF	TGTGCCAGCAGTTACTCATCCTCTACCTCGGAGCAGTTCTTC
TRBV6-1	TRBJ2-4	once	TRBD1	CASSKTGFEGLAKNIQCF	TGTGCCAGCAGTAAGACAGGGTTCGAAGGTCTAGCCAAAAACATTCAGTGCTTC
TRBV20-1	TRBJ2-3	-	-	CSAPRGASSDTQYF	TGCAGTGCGCCACGGGGGGCGAGCTCAGATACGCAGTATTTT
TRBV7-3	TRBJ2-1	few	-	CASSLTMGLEINEQFF	TGTGCCAGCAGCTTAACGATGGGCCTAGAGATCAATGAGCAGTTCTTC
TRBV10-3	TRBJ2-3	-	-	CAISQGMGTDTQYF	TGTGCCATCAGCCAGGGGATGGGCACAGATACGCAGTATTTT
TRBV20-1	TRBJ2-3	-	-	CSARAAGGLFTDTQYF	TGCAGTGCTAGAGCAGCGGGCGGGCTCTTCACAGATACGCAGTATTTT
TRBV7-9	TRBJ1-4	-	-	CASTTRTVGQANEKLFF	TGTGCCAGCACCACCCGGACGGTGGGGCAAGCGAATGAAAAACTGTTTTTT
TRBV2	TRBJ1-6	-	-	CASSEEAGTNSPLHF	TGTGCCAGCAGTGAAGAGGCAGGGACCAATTCACCCCTCCACTTT
TRBV27	TRBJ1-1	-	-	CASIPLGGVRTRAEAFF	TGTGCCAGCATTCCCCTCGGGGGAGTTAGGACGAGGGCTGAAGCTTTCTTT
TRBV20-1	TRBJ1-5	-	-	CSARRGGPPFKQPQHF	TGCAGTGCTAGAAGGGGGGGCCCCCCTTTCAAGCAGCCCCAGCATTTT
TRBV2	TRBJ1-2	few	TRBD1	CASRGGGTGGGYTF	TGTGCCAGCAGAGGCGGGGGGACAGGGGGAGGCTACACCTTC
TRBV6-6	TRBJ2-1	few	-	CASSYSADSYNEQFF	TGTGCCAGCAGTTACTCCGCGGACTCCTACAATGAGCAGTTCTTC
TRBV5-1	TRBJ2-5	-	TRBD2	CASSIAGGPSYNEQYF	TGCGCCAGCAGCATAGCGGGGGGGCCCTCCTACAATGAGCAGTACTTC
TRBV25-1	TRBJ2-7	few	-	CASSGGSGSYNEQYF	TGTGCCAGCAGTGGTGGTAGCGGCTCCTACAATGAGCAGTACTTC
TRBV6-6	TRBJ2-1	-	-	CASRCERRDEQFF	TGTGCCAGCCGGTGCGAGCGTAGAGATGAGCAGTTCTTC
TRBV7-9	TRBJ2-5	-	-	CASSVWTLQETQYF	TGTGCCAGCAGCGTATGGACACTTCAAGAGACCCAGTACTTC
TRBV12-3/TRBV12-4	TRBJ1-5	-	TRBD1	CASRDRVNQPQHF	TGTGCCAGCAGGGACAGGGTCAATCAGCCCCAGCATTTT
TRBV9	TRBJ2-3	few	-	CASSVGDSTDTQYF	TGTGCCAGCAGCGTAGGTGACTCCACAGATACGCAGTATTTT
TRBV7-8	TRBJ1-5	-	-	CASTLGAGLQPQHF	TGTGCCAGCACCCTAGGGGCAGGTTTACAGCCCCAGCATTTT
TRBV20-1	TRBJ1-2	-	-	CSTPAGTHLNYGYTF	TGCAGTACCCCAGCCGGGACCCACTTAAACTATGGCTACACCTTC
TRBV30	TRBJ1-2	few	-	CAWSVTVGYGYTF	TGTGCCTGGAGTGTAACCGTGGGCTATGGCTACACCTTC
TRBV6-6	TRBJ1-1	-	-	CASGQTVEAFF	TGTGCCAGCGGGCAGACAGTTGAAGCTTTCTTT
TRBV12-3/TRBV12-4	TRBJ2-3	few	-	CASSPIRSGTDTQYF	TGTGCCAGCAGTCCCATTCGGAGCGGCACAGATACGCAGTATTTT
TRBV2	TRBJ1-5	-	-	CASSGSGPYQPQHF	TGTGCCAGCAGTGGGTCGGGGCCTTATCAGCCCCAGCATTTT
TRBV7-8	TRBJ2-4	few	-	CASSPLRTVAKNIQYF	TGTGCCAGCAGCCCATTACGGACGGTAGCCAAAAACATTCAGTACTTC
TRBV6-2/TRBV6-3	TRBJ2-5	-	-	CASSYSIEGEGYQETQYF	TGTGCCAGCAGTTACTCGATTGAAGGAGAAGGGTACCAAGAGACCCAGTACTTC
TRBV5-6	TRBJ1-2	-	-	CASSWIDSRANYGYTF	TGTGCCAGCAGCTGGATCGACAGCAGAGCTAACTATGGCTACACCTTC
TRBV4-3	TRBJ2-5	-	-	CASSQRHRGQETQYF	TGCGCCAGCAGCCAAAGACATAGGGGCCAAGAGACCCAGTACTTC
TRBV5-1	TRBJ2-3	-	TRBD1	CASSTGQGSDTQYF	TGCGCCAGCAGCACCGGACAGGGCTCAGATACGCAGTATTTT